The clone carrying this T cell receptor (beta chain) was detected once. This table comes from immunoSEQ multiplex PCR, and its TCRdb copy is limited to in-frame clones, with some not included. In the table there are about 160,000 clones, just over 95% of which are singletons. The V and J ends lost 5 bases and 1 base respectively, with 8 bases between them. Germline CDR1 is MDHEN and CDR2 is SYDVKM. The CDR3 sequence is 13 residues long. This entry is derived from a study of control samples from healthy donors and cancer patients. The J gene is TRBJ1-1, the V gene TRBV28, with D uncertain. Material for sequencing was blood. The source is a woman aged 25 to 39 in good health. The CDR3 loop reads CASSLNTNTEAFF. CDR3 nucleotides: TGTGCCAGCAGTCTTAACACGAACACTGAAGCTTTCTTT.